This T cell receptor (beta chain) was sequenced during a study of cytomegalovirus exposure and HLA in healthy donors. Turning to this clone: Its target is not known.

Study-level results: Across donors, most TCRs were seen rarely, yet some public ones were widespread. Associated with cytomegalovirus, according to the listing, were some 150 TCR beta chains.

Germline lookup yields CDR1 MNHEY and CDR2 SVGAGI. This CDR3 has 12 amino acids. V lost 4 bases and J lost 3, with 6 bases in between. The primer mix had 60 Vbeta and 13 Jbeta primers. The method was immunoSEQ multiplex PCR; TCRdb's version includes in-frame clones alone and lacks a portion of them. The data hold about 200,000 clones, with roughly 70% observed a single time. Sequencing was carried out using PBMCs. This receptor was taken from a woman aged 25 to 39 in good health and CMV-seronegative. V is TRBV6-5 and J is TRBJ1-1; TRBD1 is a possible D gene (5 bases). The CDR3 DNA is TGTGCCAGCAGTTCAGGGTACACTGAAGCTTTCTTT. This gives the protein CASSSGYTEAFF.